The 10 T cell receptor beta chains reported below all come from one sample, sequenced in a study of CD8 T cells in ankylosing spondylitis. TCRdb independently ran MiXCR on the 5' RACE reads; one entry per CDR3 protein. This table has fewer than 200,000 distinct CDR3 sequences, approximately 16% appearing once. Sequencing was done on a sample of blood, either unsorted or a sorted T cell fraction (not recorded which). The receptor source for this set is a male donor with ankylosing spondylitis or in good health (not recorded which).

This clonotype occurred many times. This chain links TRBV6-2 or TRBV6-3 with TRBJ1-2; possibly TRBD1 for D (5 bases). Germline CDR1 is MNHEY and CDR2 is SVGEGT. V dropped 2 bases and J dropped 7 bases, with 14 bases sitting between them. This CDR3 is built from 14 residues. CDR3 in amino acids: CASSYPSGLAGYTF. The CDR3 bases are TGTGCCAGCAGTTACCCCTCAGGGTTGGCTGGCTACACCTTC.

In this sample, this clonotype turned up many times. The chain links TRBV27 to TRBJ2-1, with D possibly TRBD2 on 6 matching bases. Germline-derived CDR1 and CDR2 are MNHEY and SMNVEV (reference sequence). The CDR3 consists of 16 residues. V was trimmed by 7 bases and J by 0 bases, leaving 16 bases between them. CDR3 residues: CASIFPVAASYNEQFF. Here the CDR3 DNA reads TGTGCCAGCATATTCCCCGTAGCGGCCTCCTACAATGAGCAGTTCTTC.

This clonotype has a handful of counts. Written as DNA, the CDR3 is TGTGCCACCAGCAGAGCCATTTCGGGGGAGCTGTTTTTT. This encodes CATSRAISGELFF. The rearrangement joins TRBV15 to TRBJ2-2; D uncertain. This CDR3 has 13 residues. V was cut by 1 base and J by 8 bases, with 8 bases left in between. Germline V gene data show CDR1 as LNHNV and CDR2 as YYDKDF (reference sequence).

This clonotype was detected many times. The genes are TRBV7-2 and TRBJ2-1; TRBD2 agrees at 10 bases. Unmatched junction bases numbered 10, after V lost 5 bases and J lost 9 bases. Germline CDR1 is SGHTA and CDR2 is FQGNSA. The CDR3 loop spans 15 amino acids. CDR3 coding DNA: TGTGCCAGCAGCCCCTGGTCCACTAGCGGGACTGAGCAGTTCTTC. Residues: CASSPWSTSGTEQFF.

This clonotype was observed many times. The chain is built from TRBV20-1 and TRBJ1-3, with D possibly being TRBD1 (6 bases). Germline values: CDR1 DFQATT, CDR2 SNEGSKA (reference sequence). V lost 1 base, J lost 2 bases, and 15 bases lay in between. This CDR3 spans 16 amino acids. CDR3 sequence: CSARGQAAVTGNTIYF. In nucleotides, the CDR3 is TGCAGTGCTAGAGGACAGGCGGCAGTGACTGGAAACACCATATATTTT.

V gene TRBV6-2 or TRBV6-3 combines with J gene TRBJ2-3; D is possibly TRBD1 (6 bases). The CDR3 has 17 residues. V lost 5 bases, J lost 2 bases, and 20 bases lay in between. Germline loops: CDR1 MNHEY, CDR2 SVGEGT. The CDR3 nucleotides are TGTGCCAGCAGTCCCACCGGGACATTGAGGAACACAGATACGCAGTATTTT. This sequence encodes CASSPTGTLRNTDTQYF.

There are many counts of this clonotype. This chain connects TRBV5-1 to TRBJ2-7; no clear D. CDR1 and CDR2 from the germline V gene are SGHRS and YFSETQ. Trimming stripped 2 bases from V and 2 bases from J, with 5 bases between. This CDR3 is 12 amino acids long. The DNA of the CDR3 is TGCGCCAGCAGCTTTGGGACCTACGAGCAGTACTTC. Translation: CASSFGTYEQYF.

The V call is TRBV19, the J call TRBJ2-2; the D gene is possibly TRBD2 (5 bases). Trimming removed 3 bases at V and 13 bases at J, with 12 bases between. CDR3 length: 12 amino acids. CDR1 and CDR2 (germline): LNHDA, SQIVND (reference sequence). CDR3 DNA: TGTGCCAGTAGTATTCCGGCCCGGGGGCTGTTTTTT. Its translation: CASSIPARGLFF.

The chain is built from TRBV4-2 and TRBJ1-5; D remains unclear. The CDR3 consists of 13 residues. V lost 1 base, J lost 12 bases, and 13 bases lay in between. The germline V gene encodes CDR1 LGHNA and CDR2 YNFKEQ. The CDR3 spells CASSQGVLQIQHF. Here the CDR3 DNA reads TGTGCCAGCAGCCAAGGCGTTCTTCAAATCCAGCATTTT.

The V gene is TRBV3-1, the J gene TRBJ2-1, with 7 bases matching TRBD2. The CDR3 loop spans 17 amino acids. The V and J ends lost 4 bases and 4 bases, in that order; junction bases with no gene match: 13. CDR1 is LGHDT, CDR2 YNNKEL, per germline (reference sequence). For the CDR3, the DNA is TGTGCCAGCAGCCCGGGCCCACTTGCTAGCGGTTACAATGAGCAGTTCTTC. Protein product: CASSPGPLASGYNEQFF.